The entry below describes one TCR beta chain. Germline CDR1 reads LNHDA; CDR2 reads SQIVND (reference sequence). J gave up 5 bases and V 11 bases, and 9 bases lay outside the gene matches. The CDR3 spans 12 residues. Per the authors' pipeline: Amplifying reference gene primers gave estimates of nucleated cell counts. Repertoires were generated with immunoSEQ multiplex PCR, while TCRdb's copy carries only in-frame clones and drops some. V and J calls and clone size are copied from that table; D and trimming were computed from the DNA. Here the sample spans around 10,000 clones, 90% being singletons. The sample comes from a study of blood T cell repertoires in COVID-19.

The sequenced sample consisted of peripheral blood. This chain links TRBV19 with TRBJ2-7; TRBD1 matches at 7 bases. The sequence derives from a human donor in a cohort sampled during active COVID-19. The CDR3 here is CAVTRGHDEQYF. Written as DNA, the CDR3 is TGTGCCGTAACGAGGGGGCACGACGAGCAGTACTTC.